The 3 T cell receptor beta chains in this list originate from one sample, sequenced in a study of radiation and T cells in renal cell carcinoma. As for time point: baseline pretreatment blood. Treatment in this sample: 15 Gy SBRT to primary tumor, nephrectomy 4 weeks later. This table comes from immunoSEQ multiplex PCR, and its TCRdb copy is limited to in-frame clones, with some not included. The sample carries about 22,000 clones, roughly three quarters recorded once. The sample was blood, taken from a patient whose treatment included radiotherapy and nephrectomy. These receptors came from a man aged 55 to 70 with renal cell carcinoma.

The chain is built from TRBV23-1 and TRBJ2-2; D may match TRBD1 or TRBD2 (5 bases each). TRBV23-1 is annotated as an ORF whose role is uncertain. The CDR3 length is 21 residues. V lost 9 bases, J lost 7 bases, and 39 bases lay in between. CDR3 region: CARFRGAVRGYDGLRDGELFF. Here the CDR3 DNA reads TGCGCCAGGTTTCGTGGGGCGGTACGGGGATACGACGGGCTAAGGGACGGGGAGCTGTTTTTT.

The chain couples TRBV9 to TRBJ2-1; tentative D call: TRBD2 (6 bases). CDR1 SGDLS and CDR2 YYNGEE come from the germline V gene. The CDR3 length is 15 residues. The ends were cut back, 4 bases at V and 8 bases at J, with 19 bases in the middle. CDR3 loop: CASSQPHPTSHEQFF. The CDR3 DNA follows: TGTGCCAGCAGCCAACCCCACCCGACTAGTCATGAGCAGTTCTTC. Drawing the rest from reference TRBV9 and TRBJ2-1, the complete variable domain is DSGVTQTPKHLITATGQRVTLRCSPRSGDLSVYWYQQSLDQGLQFLIQYYNGEERAKGNILERFSAQQFPDLHSELNLSSLELGDSALYFCASSQPHPTSHEQFFGPGTRLTVL.

The chain recombines TRBV18 with TRBJ2-1; 9 nucleotides match TRBD1. The CDR3 contains 15 residues. From germline, CDR1 is KGHSH and CDR2 LQKENI. The V and J ends lost 6 bases and 2 bases, in that order; junction bases with no gene match: 5. In DNA, the CDR3 is TGTGCCAGCTCCTCCGGGACAGGGCCCTACAATGAGCAGTTCTTC. Amino acid sequence: CASSSGTGPYNEQFF.